This TCR beta chain is drawn from a study of cytomegalovirus exposure and HLA in healthy donors. Study conclusions and caveats: TCR association rates varied by HLA locus in a later analysis, with DRB1 highest and HLA-C lowest. In an earlier analysis, about 90% or about 30%: the productive usage of most TCR beta V segments.

A note on this clone: Its antigen remains unidentified.

Per the germline V gene, CDR1 is ENHRY and CDR2 is SYGVKD. The CDR3 loop spans 15 amino acids. Trimming removed 6 bases at V and 0 bases at J, with 14 bases between. Vbeta (60) and Jbeta (13) primers were used in the PCR. TCRdb's copy holds only in-frame clones and misses some; the assay was immunoSEQ multiplex PCR. The repertoire holds hundreds of thousands of clones, with about 90% as singletons. Material for sequencing was PBMCs. This sequence joins TRBV10-3 and TRBJ1-1, with D possibly TRBD1 on 6 matching bases. This TCR derives from a woman aged 18-35 years in good health and CMV-seronegative. The CDR3, as DNA: TGTGCCATCAGGGAGGACAGAACCGTGAACACTGAAGCTTTCTTT. Encoded protein: CAIREDRTVNTEAFF.